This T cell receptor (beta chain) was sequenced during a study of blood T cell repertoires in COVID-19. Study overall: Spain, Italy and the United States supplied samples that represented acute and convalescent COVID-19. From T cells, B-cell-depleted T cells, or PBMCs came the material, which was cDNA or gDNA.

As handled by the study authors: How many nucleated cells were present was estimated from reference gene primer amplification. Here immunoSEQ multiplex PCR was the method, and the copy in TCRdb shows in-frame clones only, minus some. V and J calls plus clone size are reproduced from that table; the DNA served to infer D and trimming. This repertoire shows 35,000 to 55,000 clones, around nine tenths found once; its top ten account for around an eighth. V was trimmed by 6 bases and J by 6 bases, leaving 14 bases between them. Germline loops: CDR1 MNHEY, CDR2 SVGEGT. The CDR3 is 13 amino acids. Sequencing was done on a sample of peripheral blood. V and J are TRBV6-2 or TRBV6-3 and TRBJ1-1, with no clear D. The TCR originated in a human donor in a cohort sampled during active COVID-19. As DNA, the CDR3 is TGTGCCAGCAGACCTTACGAGGTCGCTGAAGCTTTCTTT. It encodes CASRPYEVAEAFF.